This TCR beta chain was recovered during a study of a mutant IDH1 vaccine in newly diagnosed glioma. Study-wide background: Mean patient age was roughly 43 years; about 60% were male and about 40% female. Most patients had received both radiotherapy and temozolomide, the prior options being radiotherapy, temozolomide, or both.

Time point noted: week 47, end of study. It was 300 ug of mutant IDH1 20-mer peptide that made up each vaccine dose, given with topical imiquimod. The donor cohort comprised cases of new WHO grade 3 or 4 IDH1-mutant, ATRX-lost astrocytoma. With respect to this clone: The antigen is undetermined.

Germline lookup yields CDR1 SGHNT and CDR2 YYREEE (reference sequence). Deletions cut 4 bases from V and 2 bases from J, with 12 bases between. The CDR3 runs 15 residues. Libraries were prepared by immunoSEQ multiplex PCR; TCRdb keeps only in-frame clonotypes and omits some of them. The data show around 30,000 clones, with approximately 87% seen just once and 9.5% to 15% held by the top ten. The source of this sequence is a woman between 25 and 40 years old with glioma. The material was PBMCs, obtained from a glioma patient whose treatment included an IDH1 peptide vaccine. The genes are TRBV5-4 and TRBJ1-4; D not certain. Here the CDR3 DNA reads TGTGCCAGCAGCCTCGGAATGGGGACTAATGAAAAACTGTTTTTT. Its translation is CASSLGMGTNEKLFF.